The T cell receptor beta chain under discussion was sequenced for a study of T cells in Graves' hyperthyroidism and ophthalmopathy. Study-wide results and limits: With a median lead of around 5.9 months before onset, the model predicted ophthalmopathy. Also found in blood were most expanded thyroid clonotypes above 0.001.

The CDR3 is 12 residues long. V was pared by 5 bases and J by 6 bases, with 7 bases between. This clonotype has a handful of counts. As yet, its antigen is unknown. Amplified regions were TCR beta CDR3 sequences from RNA transcripts. A set of HTBI primers served as the primers for a first-round RT-PCR of the TCR CDR3. One entry per CDR3 protein results from TCRdb running MiXCR on the multiplex PCR reads. The repertoire has about 400,000 distinct CDR3 sequences, 13% of them found once; the top ten carry around 9.2%. Isolation of PBMCs was performed on 8.5 to 10 ml fresh peripheral blood. Sequencing was done on a sample of blood. The sequence came from a woman under 30 with Graves' hyperthyroidism. The rearrangement links TRBV12-3 or TRBV12-4 to TRBJ2-2, with a weak D call TRBD1 (5 bases). DNA of the CDR3: TGTGCCAGCAGTCGGACATCCGGGGAGCTGTTTTTT. This sequence encodes CASSRTSGELFF.